The present entry profiles one T cell receptor (beta chain) with its context. The authors made the TRB cDNA libraries by 5' RACE using UMI labels. TCRdb re-called the 5' RACE reads and gives one entry per CDR3 protein, without DNA. The sample totals over 100,000 distinct CDR3 sequences. Phenotypically, naive CD8+ T cells corresponded to CD45RO-CCR7+CD27+CD95-. Germline V CDR1 and CDR2: LGHNA, YSLEER. The length of the CDR3 is 15 residues. The sample comes from a study of CXCR3-negative and CXCR3-positive naive CD8 T cells. The chain carries TRBV4-3 and TRBJ2-3; the TRBD1 assignment by TCRdb is unverifiable without DNA. The source material was naive CXCR3- CD8+ T cells from blood. Subset described: CD45RO-CCR7+CD27+CD95- naive CD8+ T cells lacking CXCR3 (TNR3-). The clonotype was recovered from a human donor in good health. Some clones in this sample may be carry-over from other donors' samples. The CDR3 protein is CASSPGTGDTDTQYF.